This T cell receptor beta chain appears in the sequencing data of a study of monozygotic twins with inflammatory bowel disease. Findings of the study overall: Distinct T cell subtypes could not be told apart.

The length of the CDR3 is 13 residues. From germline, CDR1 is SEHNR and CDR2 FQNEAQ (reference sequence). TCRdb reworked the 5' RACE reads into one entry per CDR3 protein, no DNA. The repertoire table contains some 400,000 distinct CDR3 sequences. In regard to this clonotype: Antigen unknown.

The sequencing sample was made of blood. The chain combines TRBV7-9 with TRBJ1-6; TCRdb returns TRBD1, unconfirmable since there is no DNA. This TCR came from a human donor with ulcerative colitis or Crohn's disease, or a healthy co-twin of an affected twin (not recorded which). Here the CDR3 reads CASSPEGQAPLHF.